The 8 T cell receptor beta chains below were found in one sample sequenced in a study of T cell changes during pregnancy in multiple sclerosis. Clones were read by immunoSEQ multiplex PCR, and TCRdb kept only the in-frame ones, dropping some. Here the sample spans over 15,000 clones, 84% being singletons. The specimen comprised CD8+ T cells from peripheral blood mononuclear cells, sampled in the second trimester of pregnancy. The receptors here all came from a female donor in good health, enrolled as a control in a pregnancy study.

The chain has TRBV4-2 and TRBJ2-2, with 7 bases lining up with TRBD1. CDR1 and CDR2 (germline): LGHNA, YNFKEQ. The CDR3 runs 15 residues. With 5 bases clipped from V and 2 bases from J, the junction kept 5 bases outside the gene matches. Here the CDR3 reads CASSSRDSNTGELFF. The CDR3 DNA reads TGTGCCAGCAGCTCCCGGGACAGTAACACCGGGGAGCTGTTTTTT.

This clone was counted a single time. The chain employs TRBV23-1 and TRBJ2-2; the D gene is possibly TRBD2 (6 bases). TRBV23-1 is marked as an open reading frame, function uncertain. This CDR3 has 16 amino acids. V was cut by 2 bases and J by 0 bases, with 10 bases left in between. This CDR3 is CASSQRGLPNTGELFF. The CDR3 bases are TGCGCCAGCAGTCAAAGGGGACTGCCGAACACCGGGGAGCTGTTTTTT.

On this clone itself: At the DNA level, this CDR3 is encoded by other sequences in the same sample as well. The chain has TRBV4-3 and TRBJ2-7, with D maybe TRBD1 (5 bases). Between the trimmed V and J ends, which lost 4 bases and 4 bases, there was a span of 11 bases. Germline values: CDR1 LGHNA, CDR2 YSLEER. The CDR3 runs to 13 residues. DNA for the CDR3: TGCGCCAGCAGCCCTGATCAGGGTTACGAGCAGTACTTC. Protein product: CASSPDQGYEQYF.

This clone was detected only once. V usage is TRBV7-2 and J usage is TRBJ2-1, with TRBD2 identical over 11 bases. CDR1 and CDR2 (germline): SGHTA, FQGNSA. This CDR3 region has 16 residues. Trimming took 7 bases from V and 2 from J; bases not matched to a gene: 7. Written as DNA, the CDR3 is TGTGCCAGCATCCGATATAGCGGGGGGGCCTACAATGAGCAGTTCTTC. Translated, it gives CASIRYSGGAYNEQFF. The variable domain in full, completed from reference TRBV7-2 and TRBJ2-1, reads GAGVSQSPSNKVTEKGKDVELRCDPISGHTALYWYRQSLGQGLEFLIYFQGNSAPDKSGLPSDRFSAERTGGSVSTLTIQRTQQEDSAVYLCASIRYSGGAYNEQFFGPGTRLTVL.

The genes are TRBV7-2 and TRBJ1-3; perhaps TRBD1 as D (5 bases). The CDR3 has 15 residues. V lost 3 bases and J 2 bases, leaving 11 bases between the germline ends. Germline CDR1 and CDR2: SGHTA and FQGNSA. CDR3 sequence: CASSFITGTGNTIYF. CDR3 sequence (DNA): TGTGCCAGCAGCTTTATCACAGGAACTGGAAACACCATATATTTT.

The V and J genes are TRBV2 and TRBJ2-7; TRBD1 matches at 7 bases. The CDR3 is 14 amino acids. Germline V gene lookup returns CDR1 SNHLY and CDR2 FYNNEI. The V gene end was trimmed by 7 bases and the J gene end by 2 bases; junction bases not matched to a gene: 8. The CDR3 spells CASTQTGQTYEQYF. The CDR3 DNA reads TGTGCCAGCACACAGACAGGGCAGACCTACGAGCAGTACTTC. Together with reference TRBV2 and TRBJ2-7, the CDR3 gives the full variable domain: EPEVTQTPSHQVTQMGQEVILRCVPISNHLYFYWYRQILGQKVEFLVSFYNNEISEKSEIFDDQFSVERPDGSNFTLKIRSTKLEDSAMYFCASTQTGQTYEQYFGPGTRLTVT.

The rearrangement links TRBV19 to TRBJ2-1; 10 nucleotides line up with TRBD2. The CDR3 contains 15 residues. The germline CDR1 and CDR2 sequences are LNHDA and SQIVND (reference sequence). J gave up 4 bases and V 3 bases, and 3 bases lay outside the gene matches. CDR3 in amino acids: CASSIPGLAYNEQFF. The CDR3 region has the DNA TGTGCCAGTAGTATCCCGGGACTAGCGTACAATGAGCAGTTCTTC.

V is TRBV19 and J is TRBJ2-1; TRBD2 matches 15 bases. The germline V gene has CDR1 LNHDA and CDR2 SQIVND (reference sequence). The CDR3 extends over 15 amino acids. V shed 6 bases, J shed 4 bases, and the junction held 1 base outside the gene matches. In nucleotides, the CDR3 is TGTGCCAGTAGGGGACTAGCGGGGGGTTACAATGAGCAGTTCTTC. Translation: CASRGLAGGYNEQFF.